The next 14 T cell receptor beta chains were all read from a single sample in a study of cytomegalovirus exposure and HLA in healthy donors. The PCR employed 60 Vbeta primers together with 13 Jbeta primers. The table came from immunoSEQ multiplex PCR; TCRdb's copy has only in-frame clones and leaves some out. The table lists around 100,000 clones, approximately 70% of them singletons. Sample: PBMCs. The receptors derive from a man in his thirties or forties in good health and CMV-seronegative.

The chain is built from TRBV30 and TRBJ1-2; TRBD1 might be the D (6 bases). Germline V gene sequence: CDR1 GTSNPN, CDR2 SVGIG (reference sequence). The CDR3 covers 13 residues. V lost 0 bases to trimming and J lost 3 bases, with 8 bases between them. The chain's CDR3 is CAWSVRTDYGYTF. CDR3 coding DNA: TGTGCCTGGAGTGTACGGACAGACTATGGCTACACCTTC.

The chain uses TRBV6-4 and TRBJ1-2, with 8 bases matching TRBD1. This CDR3 has 13 residues. The V and J ends lost 3 bases and 3 bases, in that order; junction bases with no gene match: 0. Germline loops: CDR1 MRHNA, CDR2 SNTAGT. CDR3 sequence (DNA): TGTGCCAGCAGTGAGACAGGGGACTATGGCTACACCTTC. Translated: CASSETGDYGYTF.

This rearrangement joins TRBV27 to TRBJ2-7; D is possibly TRBD2 (5 bases). Germline V gene sequence: CDR1 MNHEY, CDR2 SMNVEV (reference sequence). The CDR3 length is 14 residues. Trimming took off 2 bases at V and 1 base at J, with 9 bases between the two ends. CDR3 coding DNA: TGTGCCAGCAGTTTAAAGGACTCTTCCTACGAGCAGTACTTC. It is translated as CASSLKDSSYEQYF.

This clone was counted once. The chain combines TRBV27 with TRBJ1-5, with 8 bases lining up with TRBD1. The V gene's germline CDR1 is MNHEY and CDR2 SMNVEV (reference sequence). After removal of 2 bases from V and 6 bases from J, the junction contained 3 bases not matched to a gene. The CDR3 contains 14 residues. The chain's CDR3 is CASSLQGAGQPQHF. In DNA form, the CDR3 reads TGTGCCAGCAGTTTACAGGGGGCAGGTCAGCCCCAGCATTTT.

This clone has more than one count but fewer than ten. The chain couples TRBV27 to TRBJ2-1; 12 nucleotides align to TRBD1. Trimming took 9 bases from V and 8 from J; bases not matched to a gene: 8. Germline loops: CDR1 MNHEY, CDR2 SMNVEV (reference sequence). The CDR3 runs to 14 residues. CDR3 region: CASTPGQGAYEQFF. CDR3 coding DNA: TGTGCCAGTACTCCGGGACAGGGGGCATATGAGCAGTTCTTC.

This rearrangement joins TRBV5-4 to TRBJ1-1; 7 bases match TRBD1. V was clipped by 1 base and J by 7 bases; unmatched bases: 4. The germline V gene encodes CDR1 SGHNT and CDR2 YYREEE (reference sequence). This CDR3 is built from 13 residues. CDR3 amino acids: CASSLPGGSEAFF. The CDR3 DNA follows: TGTGCCAGCAGCTTGCCAGGGGGTAGTGAAGCTTTCTTT.

The chain carries TRBV29-1 and TRBJ1-1; a possible D gene is TRBD1 (6 bases). V dropped 4 bases and J dropped 6 bases, with 15 bases sitting between them. The CDR3 contains 13 residues. In germline, CDR1 is SQVTM, CDR2 ANQGSEA. CDR3: CSVGAGDSSEAFF. Written as DNA, the CDR3 is TGCAGCGTTGGCGCAGGGGATAGCTCTGAAGCTTTCTTT.

The chain joins TRBV6-1 to TRBJ1-5, with D possibly TRBD1 on 6 matching bases. V was shortened by 8 bases and J by 2 bases, with 16 bases between the two germline ends. CDR3 length: 15 residues. Per the germline V gene, CDR1 is MNHNS and CDR2 is SASEGT. As DNA, the CDR3 is TGTGCCAGCGGGGGGGTAGGGGGAGGCAATCAGCCCCAGCATTTT. Residues: CASGGVGGGNQPQHF.

This clone was recorded a few times. The J gene is TRBJ1-5, the V gene TRBV28; D is ambiguous. CDR1 and CDR2 from the germline V gene are MDHEN and SYDVKM. This CDR3 is 12 amino acids long. Deletions cut 4 bases from V and 5 bases from J, with 6 bases between. The DNA of the CDR3 is TGTGCCAGCAGTTCGATAGATCAGCCCCAGCATTTT. It is translated as CASSSIDQPQHF.

The rearrangement links TRBV6-6 to TRBJ2-7; D gene ambiguous. The germline V and J ends were trimmed by 2 bases and 0 bases, with 5 bases remaining between them. The CDR3 has 13 amino acids. Looked up from germline, CDR1 is MNHNY and CDR2 is SVGAGI (reference sequence). The CDR3 DNA is TGTGCCAGCAGTTACAAGAGCTCCTACGAGCAGTACTTC. This sequence encodes CASSYKSSYEQYF.

This clone was counted only a few times. The chain is built from TRBV20-1 and TRBJ1-3; D is ambiguous. Per germline, CDR1 DFQATT and CDR2 SNEGSKA (reference sequence). Trimming removed 6 bases from V and 8 bases from J, with 11 bases in between. This CDR3 is built from 11 residues. The CDR3 DNA follows: TGCAGTGCCCTGAAAACGGACACCATATATTTT. Translating gives CSALKTDTIYF.

The chain recombines TRBV5-1 with TRBJ2-7; D gene ambiguous. The germline V and J ends were trimmed by 0 bases and 5 bases, with 9 bases remaining between them. Per the germline V gene, CDR1 is SGHRS and CDR2 is YFSETQ. The CDR3 spans 13 residues. The CDR3 here is CASSLGLANEQYF. CDR3 DNA sequence: TGCGCCAGCAGCTTGGGGCTCGCAAACGAGCAGTACTTC.

The V gene is TRBV5-1, the J gene TRBJ2-5; D is possibly TRBD1 (5 bases). Germline-derived CDR1 and CDR2 are SGHRS and YFSETQ. The CDR3 length is 15 residues. Trimming stripped 0 bases from V and 0 bases from J, with 9 bases between. The CDR3: CASSLGGSDQETQYF. CDR3 coding DNA: TGCGCCAGCAGCTTGGGGGGCAGCGACCAAGAGACCCAGTACTTC.

The rearrangement uses TRBV19 and TRBJ1-1; weak D call: TRBD1 (5 bases). Germline lookup yields CDR1 LNHDA and CDR2 SQIVND (reference sequence). The CDR3 length is 10 residues. V dropped 7 bases and J dropped 7 bases, with 7 bases sitting between them. The CDR3 DNA is TGTGCCAGTAAGGGGATTGAAGCTTTCTTT. Encoded protein: CASKGIEAFF.